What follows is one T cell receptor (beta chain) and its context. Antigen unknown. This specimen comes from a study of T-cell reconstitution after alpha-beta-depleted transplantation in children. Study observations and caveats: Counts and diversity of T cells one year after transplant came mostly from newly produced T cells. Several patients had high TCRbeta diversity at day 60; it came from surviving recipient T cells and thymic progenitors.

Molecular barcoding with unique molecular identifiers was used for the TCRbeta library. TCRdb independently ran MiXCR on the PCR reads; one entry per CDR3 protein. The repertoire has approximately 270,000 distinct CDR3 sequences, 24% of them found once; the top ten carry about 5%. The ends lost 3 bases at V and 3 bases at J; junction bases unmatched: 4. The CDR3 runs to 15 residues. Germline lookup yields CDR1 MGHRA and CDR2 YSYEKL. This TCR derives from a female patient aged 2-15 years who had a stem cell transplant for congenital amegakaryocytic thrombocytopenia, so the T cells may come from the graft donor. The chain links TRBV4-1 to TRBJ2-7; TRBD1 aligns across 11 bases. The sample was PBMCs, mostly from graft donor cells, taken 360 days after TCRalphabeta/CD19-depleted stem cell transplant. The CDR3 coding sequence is TGCGCCAGCAGCCAGCCCGGGACAGGGGGCTACGAGCAGTACTTC. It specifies CASSQPGTGGYEQYF.